This T cell receptor beta chain appears in the sequencing data of a study of post-analysis software for immune sequencing data. Study observations and caveats: Normalized Chao1 diversity in multiple sclerosis patients fell significantly below that of controls. Patients carried roughly five TRBV segments more frequently than controls did, and TRBV5-6, TRBV5-1 and TRBV20-1 were among them.

Included in the TCR beta cDNA libraries were unique molecular identifiers. TCRdb re-called the PCR reads through MiXCR, storing one row per CDR3 protein. The top ten hold approximately 6% of the sample, which has about 570,000 distinct CDR3 sequences, 30% to 40% seen once. The germline V gene has CDR1 SGHAT and CDR2 FQNNGV. CDR3 size: 17 residues. To note about this clonotype: Its matching antigen is unknown. The junction differs from germline at one of its ends, possibly a read error.

This sequence joins TRBV11-2 and TRBJ1-6; D gene unclear. The receptor's source is a girl aged 2 to 17 with multiple sclerosis. Sequences were obtained from blood. Written as DNA, the CDR3 is TGTACCAGCAGCTTAGGCCCCTATGGGGTGAGGAATTCACCCCTCCACTTT. Translated, it gives CTSSLGPYGVRNSPLHF.